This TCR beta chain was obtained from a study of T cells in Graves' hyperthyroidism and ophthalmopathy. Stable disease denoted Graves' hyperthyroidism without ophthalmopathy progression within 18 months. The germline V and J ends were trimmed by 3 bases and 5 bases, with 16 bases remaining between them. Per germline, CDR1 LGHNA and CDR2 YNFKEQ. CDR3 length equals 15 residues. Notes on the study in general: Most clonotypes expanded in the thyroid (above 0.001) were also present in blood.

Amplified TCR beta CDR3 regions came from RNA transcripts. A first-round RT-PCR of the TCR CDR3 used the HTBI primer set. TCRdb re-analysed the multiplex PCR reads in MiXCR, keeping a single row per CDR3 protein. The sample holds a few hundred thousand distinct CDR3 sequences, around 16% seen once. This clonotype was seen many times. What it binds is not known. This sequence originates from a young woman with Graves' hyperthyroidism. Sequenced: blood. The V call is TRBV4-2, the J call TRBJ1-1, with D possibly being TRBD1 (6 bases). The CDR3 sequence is CASSHPRGAGTEAFF. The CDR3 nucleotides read TGTGCCAGCAGCCATCCACGGGGGGCAGGAACTGAAGCTTTCTTT.